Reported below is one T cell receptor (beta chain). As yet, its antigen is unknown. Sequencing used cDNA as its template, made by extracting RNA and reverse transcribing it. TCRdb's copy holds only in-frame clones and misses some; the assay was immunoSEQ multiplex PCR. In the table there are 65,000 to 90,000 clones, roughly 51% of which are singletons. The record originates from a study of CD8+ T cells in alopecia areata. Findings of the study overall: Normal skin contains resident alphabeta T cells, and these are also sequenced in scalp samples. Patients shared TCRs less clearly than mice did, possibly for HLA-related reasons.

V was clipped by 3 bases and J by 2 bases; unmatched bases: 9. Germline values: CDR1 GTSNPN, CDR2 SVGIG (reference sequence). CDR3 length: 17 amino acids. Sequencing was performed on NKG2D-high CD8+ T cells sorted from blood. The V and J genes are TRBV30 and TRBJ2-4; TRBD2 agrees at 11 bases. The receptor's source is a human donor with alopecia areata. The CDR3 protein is CAWSDVTSGGSKNIQYF. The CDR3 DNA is TGTGCCTGGAGCGACGTCACTAGCGGGGGATCCAAAAACATTCAGTACTTC. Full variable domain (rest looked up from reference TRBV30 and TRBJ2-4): SQTIHQWPATLVQPVGSPLSLECTVEGTSNPNLYWYRQAAGRGLQLLFYSVGIGQISSEVPQNLSASRPQDRQFILSSKKLLLSDSGFYLCAWSDVTSGGSKNIQYFGAGTRLSVL.